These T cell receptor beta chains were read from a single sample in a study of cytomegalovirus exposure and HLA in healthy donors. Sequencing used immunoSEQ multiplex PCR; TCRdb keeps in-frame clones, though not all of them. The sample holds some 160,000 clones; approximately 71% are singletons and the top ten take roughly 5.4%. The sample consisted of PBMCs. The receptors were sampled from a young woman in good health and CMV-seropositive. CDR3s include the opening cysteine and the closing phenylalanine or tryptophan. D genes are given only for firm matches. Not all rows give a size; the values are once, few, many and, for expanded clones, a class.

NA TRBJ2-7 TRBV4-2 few CASSQEEGTSYEQYF TGTGCCAGCAGCCAAGAAGAGGGGACTTCCTACGAGCAGTACTTC
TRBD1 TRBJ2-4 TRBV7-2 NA CATENRDRDVNGIQYF TGTGCCACAGAAAACCGGGACAGGGATGTTAACGGCATTCAGTACTTC
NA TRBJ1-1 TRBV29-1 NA CSVSAEAFF TGCAGCGTTTCTGCTGAAGCTTTCTTT
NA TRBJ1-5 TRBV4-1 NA CASSQDVFGRLPNQPQHF TGCGCCAGCAGCCAAGATGTGTTTGGGCGCTTACCTAATCAGCCCCAGCATTTT
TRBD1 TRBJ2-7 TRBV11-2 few CASSSKVPGQGTYEQYF TGTGCCAGCAGCTCCAAAGTCCCGGGACAGGGAACGTACGAGCAGTACTTC
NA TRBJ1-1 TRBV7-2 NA CASSPDTWNTEAFF TGTGCCAGCAGCCCTGACACGTGGAACACTGAAGCTTTCTTT
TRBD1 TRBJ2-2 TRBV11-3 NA CASSDGTANTGELFF TGTGCCAGCAGCGACGGGACAGCTAACACCGGGGAGCTGTTTTTT
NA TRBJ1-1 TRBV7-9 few CASSWSLDTEAFF TGTGCCAGCAGCTGGAGTCTGGACACTGAAGCTTTCTTT
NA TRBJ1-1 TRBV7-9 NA CASSLVTGEAFF TGTGCCAGCAGCTTAGTGACAGGTGAAGCTTTCTTT
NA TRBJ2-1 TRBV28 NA CASSLRGRNEQFF TGTGCCAGCAGTTTACGGGGGAGGAATGAGCAGTTCTTC
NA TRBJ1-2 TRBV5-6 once CASSGHAFGPYGYTF TGTGCCAGCAGTGGACACGCTTTTGGGCCCTATGGCTACACCTTC
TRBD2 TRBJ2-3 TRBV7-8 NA CASSLALAGGRDTQYF TGTGCCAGCAGCTTAGCACTAGCGGGGGGAAGGGATACGCAGTATTTT
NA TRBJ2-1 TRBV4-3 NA CASSYLGGRNEQFF TGCGCCAGCAGCTACCTTGGGGGGAGGAATGAGCAGTTCTTC
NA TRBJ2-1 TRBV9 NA CASSTQAYEQFF TGTGCCAGCAGTACCCAGGCCTATGAGCAGTTCTTC
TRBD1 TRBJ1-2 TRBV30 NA CAKRRQGNYGYTF TGTGCCAAACGAAGACAGGGGAACTATGGCTACACCTTC
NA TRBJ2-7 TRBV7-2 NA CAPYPSSYEQYF TGTGCCCCATATCCGAGCTCCTACGAGCAGTACTTC
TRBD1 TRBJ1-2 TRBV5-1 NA CASSLAGQGHYGYTF TGCGCCAGCAGCTTGGCCGGACAGGGGCACTATGGCTACACCTTC
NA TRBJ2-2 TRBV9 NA CASGVGTSNTGELFF TGTGCCAGCGGGGTCGGGACTTCGAACACCGGGGAGCTGTTTTTT